The 13 T cell receptor beta chains below were found in one sample sequenced in a study of blood T cells in healthy people across ages. Using a J-beta primer mix together with a sample-barcoded 5' primer, a second PCR was run for about 7 to 12 cycles. TCRdb processed the 5' RACE reads anew with MiXCR; each CDR3 protein has one entry. The repertoire has some 760,000 distinct CDR3 sequences, about 25% of them found once; the top ten carry 9.4%. The data also belong to a second study, concerning T cells of mothers and their children.

Sequenced input: blood. These receptors were taken from a boy between 5 and 17 years old in good health.

The chain uses TRBV20-1 and TRBJ2-5, with D maybe TRBD2 (6 bases). Germline V gene lookup returns CDR1 DFQATT and CDR2 SNEGSKA (reference sequence). This CDR3 spans 16 amino acids. Trimming stripped 2 bases from V and 0 bases from J, with 16 bases between. The CDR3 loop is CSARPSLGGYQETQYF. CDR3 bases: TGCAGTGCTAGACCTAGCCTGGGAGGTTACCAAGAGACCCAGTACTTC.

The chain couples TRBV6-2 or TRBV6-3 to TRBJ1-6, with D unresolved. The V gene's germline CDR1 is MNHEY and CDR2 SVGEGT. This CDR3 comprises 12 residues. The germline V and J ends were trimmed by 8 bases and 13 bases, with 15 bases remaining between them. The CDR3: CASQDTASPLHF. The DNA for the CDR3 is TGTGCCAGCCAAGACACAGCTTCGCCCCTCCACTTT.

This clonotype was found a few times. The CDR3 loop reads CASSFGLGYTF. CDR3 nucleotides: TGTGCCAGCAGTTTTGGGTTGGGCTACACCTTC. V is TRBV12-3 or TRBV12-4 and J is TRBJ1-2; D remains unclear. The CDR3 consists of 11 residues. Trimming stripped 3 bases from V and 8 bases from J, with 7 bases between.

The chain joins TRBV29-1 to TRBJ1-2; 7 bases line up with TRBD1. This CDR3 contains 13 residues. Germline values: CDR1 SQVTM, CDR2 ANQGSEA. The V gene end was trimmed by 4 bases and the J gene end by 0 bases; junction bases not matched to a gene: 2. The CDR3, as DNA: TGCAGCGTTGGGGGGACAGCTAACTATGGCTACACCTTC. The encoded protein is CSVGGTANYGYTF.

The V call is TRBV20-1, the J call TRBJ1-5; the D is unclear. The CDR3 is 12 residues long. The germline V gene has CDR1 DFQATT and CDR2 SNEGSKA (reference sequence). V was trimmed by 0 bases and J by 8 bases, leaving 8 bases between them. As DNA, the CDR3 is TGCAGTGCTAGAGATTGGAAGGAGCCCCAGCATTTT. It specifies CSARDWKEPQHF.

This clonotype has only a few counts. The chain uses TRBV29-1 and TRBJ2-7; the match to TRBD2 covers 10 bases. This CDR3 region has 13 residues. Germline CDR1 SQVTM, CDR2 ANQGSEA. Trimming took 3 bases from V and 3 from J; bases not matched to a gene: 2. CDR3 sequence reads: CSVEGLANYEQYF. For the CDR3, the DNA is TGCAGCGTTGAGGGACTAGCGAACTACGAGCAGTACTTC.

The J gene is TRBJ1-2, the V gene TRBV12-3 or TRBV12-4, with a tentative D call TRBD1 (6 bases). CDR3 length equals 13 residues. Trimming shortened V by 10 bases and J by 4 bases, and 16 bases separated the two germline ends. CDR3 residues: CAIQGFPSYGYTF. CDR3 sequence (DNA): TGTGCCATACAGGGTTTTCCTAGCTATGGCTACACCTTC.

The V gene is TRBV7-2, the J gene TRBJ2-4, with D unclear. V lost 8 bases, J lost 3 bases, and 11 bases lay in between. CDR3 length equals 13 residues. Germline V gene lookup returns CDR1 SGHTA and CDR2 FQGNSA. CDR3 sequence: CASSGLVKNIQYF. CDR3 DNA sequence: TGTGCCAGCTCTGGTCTGGTCAAAAACATTCAGTACTTC.

There are a few counts of this clonotype. This chain uses TRBV20-1 with TRBJ2-5, with D possibly being TRBD1 or TRBD2 (5 bases each). V lost 6 bases to trimming and J lost 0 bases, with 17 bases between them. CDR3 length equals 15 residues. Germline CDR1 DFQATT, CDR2 SNEGSKA (reference sequence). This CDR3 is CSALPGPTYQETQYF. CDR3 in DNA: TGCAGTGCATTACCGGGACCGACGTACCAAGAGACCCAGTACTTC.

The chain carries TRBV5-1 and TRBJ2-3; 7 bases line up with TRBD2. CDR1 is SGHRS, CDR2 YFSETQ, per germline. The CDR3 loop spans 15 amino acids. V shed 2 bases, J shed 1 base, and the junction held 4 bases outside the gene matches. CDR3 in DNA: TGCGCCAGCAGCTTCCTCAGCGGGGGCACAGATACGCAGTATTTT. Translating it yields CASSFLSGGTDTQYF.

The chain joins TRBV9 to TRBJ1-2; D is perhaps TRBD1 (5 bases). Trimming stripped 3 bases from V and 8 bases from J, with 20 bases between. The germline gives CDR1 SGDLS, CDR2 YYNGEE. The CDR3 contains 15 residues. The CDR3: CASSAERGTFRGYTF. In DNA, the CDR3 is TGTGCCAGCAGCGCCGAAAGAGGGACCTTTCGGGGCTACACCTTC.

This clonotype was seen a handful of times. V and J are TRBV14 and TRBJ2-5; D is ambiguous. The germline CDR1 and CDR2 sequences are SGHDN and FVKESK. With 0 bases removed from V and 4 bases from J, the gap between germline ends came to 6 bases. This CDR3 region has 13 residues. CDR3 sequence (DNA): TGTGCCAGCAGCCAAGATCCCGTAGAGACCCAGTACTTC. It translates to CASSQDPVETQYF.

This clonotype has more than one count but fewer than ten. The chain joins TRBV5-1 to TRBJ2-7; D may be TRBD1 or TRBD2 (5 bases each). With 4 bases removed from V and 4 bases from J, the gap between germline ends came to 18 bases. Per the germline V gene, CDR1 is SGHRS and CDR2 is YFSETQ. The CDR3 runs to 15 residues. The CDR3 region is CASSPGTTGGYEQYF. In DNA form, the CDR3 reads TGCGCCAGCAGCCCCGGGACGACTGGTGGGTACGAGCAGTACTTC. Based on the CDR3 plus reference TRBV5-1 and TRBJ2-7, the full variable domain is KAGVTQTPRYLIKTRGQQVTLSCSPISGHRSVSWYQQTPGQGLQFLFEYFSETQRNKGNFPGRFSGRQFSNSRSEMNVSTLELGDSALYLCASSPGTTGGYEQYFGPGTRLTVT.